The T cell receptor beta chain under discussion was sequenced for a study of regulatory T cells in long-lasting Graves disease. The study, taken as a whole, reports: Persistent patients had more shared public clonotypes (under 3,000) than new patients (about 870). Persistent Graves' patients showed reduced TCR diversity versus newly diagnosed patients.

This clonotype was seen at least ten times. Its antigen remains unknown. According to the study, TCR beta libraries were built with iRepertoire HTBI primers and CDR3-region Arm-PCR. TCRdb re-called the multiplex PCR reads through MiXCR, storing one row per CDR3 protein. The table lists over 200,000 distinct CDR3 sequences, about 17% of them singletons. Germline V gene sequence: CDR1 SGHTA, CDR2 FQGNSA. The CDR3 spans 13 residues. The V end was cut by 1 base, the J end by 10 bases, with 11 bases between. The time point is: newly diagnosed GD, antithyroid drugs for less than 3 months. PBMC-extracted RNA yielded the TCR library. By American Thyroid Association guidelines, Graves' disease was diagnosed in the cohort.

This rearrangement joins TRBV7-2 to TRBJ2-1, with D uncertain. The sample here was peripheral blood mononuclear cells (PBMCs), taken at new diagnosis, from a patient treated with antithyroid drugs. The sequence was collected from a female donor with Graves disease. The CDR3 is CASSLDYSREQFF. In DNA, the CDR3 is TGTGCCAGCAGCTTAGATTATTCGCGGGAGCAGTTCTTC.